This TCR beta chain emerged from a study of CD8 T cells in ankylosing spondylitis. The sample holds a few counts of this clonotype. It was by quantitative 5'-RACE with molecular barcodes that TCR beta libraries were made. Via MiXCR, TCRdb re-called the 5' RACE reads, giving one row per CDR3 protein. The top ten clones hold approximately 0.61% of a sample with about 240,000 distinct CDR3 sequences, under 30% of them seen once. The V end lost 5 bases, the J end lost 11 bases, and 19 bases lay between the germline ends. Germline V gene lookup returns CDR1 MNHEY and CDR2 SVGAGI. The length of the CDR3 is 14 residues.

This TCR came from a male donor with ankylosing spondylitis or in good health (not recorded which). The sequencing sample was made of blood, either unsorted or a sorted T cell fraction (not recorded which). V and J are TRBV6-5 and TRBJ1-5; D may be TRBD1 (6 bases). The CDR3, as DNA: TGTGCCAGCAGTACTAACAGGGTGACTTCAGCCCAGCATTTT. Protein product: CASSTNRVTSAQHF.